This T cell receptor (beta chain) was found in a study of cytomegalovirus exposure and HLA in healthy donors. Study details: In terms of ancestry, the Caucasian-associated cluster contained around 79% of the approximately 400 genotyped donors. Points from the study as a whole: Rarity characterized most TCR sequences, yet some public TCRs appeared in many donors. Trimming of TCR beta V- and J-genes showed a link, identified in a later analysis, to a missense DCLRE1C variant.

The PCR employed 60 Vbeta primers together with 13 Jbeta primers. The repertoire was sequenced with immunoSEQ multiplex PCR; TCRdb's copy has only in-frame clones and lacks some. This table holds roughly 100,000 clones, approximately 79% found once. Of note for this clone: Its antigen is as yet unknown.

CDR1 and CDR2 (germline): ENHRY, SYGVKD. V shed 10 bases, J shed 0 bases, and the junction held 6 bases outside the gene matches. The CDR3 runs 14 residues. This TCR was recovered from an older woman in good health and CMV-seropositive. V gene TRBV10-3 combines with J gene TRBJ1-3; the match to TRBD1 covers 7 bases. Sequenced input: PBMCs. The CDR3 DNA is TGTGCCACCTTAGGGACAGTCTCTGGAAACACCATATATTTT. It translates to CATLGTVSGNTIYF.